The 28 T cell receptor beta chains listed next were all sequenced from one sample in a study of cytomegalovirus exposure and HLA in healthy donors. Assay used: immunoSEQ multiplex PCR; TCRdb lists only in-frame clones, some missing. This sample has hundreds of thousands of clones, with more than 75% found just once. Sequenced sample: PBMCs. The receptors come from a woman aged 18-30 years in good health and CMV-seropositive.

The V and J genes are TRBV4-1 and TRBJ1-5, with D possibly TRBD1 on 5 matching bases. V dropped 4 bases and J dropped 4 bases, with 14 bases sitting between them. CDR3 length: 15 amino acids. CDR1 and CDR2 (germline): MGHRA, YSYEKL. For the CDR3, the DNA is TGCGCCAGCAGCCCCGTTGGGCAGGGTAATCAGCCCCAGCATTTT. Amino acid sequence: CASSPVGQGNQPQHF.

Worth noting for this clone: Other nucleotide sequences in the sample specify the same CDR3. V is TRBV27 and J is TRBJ1-1, with D possibly matching TRBD1 (5 bases). Germline V gives CDR1 MNHEY, CDR2 SMNVEV (reference sequence). CDR3 length equals 14 residues. V was cut by 2 bases and J by 1 base, with 8 bases left in between. The CDR3 sequence: CASSLLTGNTEAFF. CDR3 in DNA: TGTGCCAGCAGTTTACTAACAGGGAACACTGAAGCTTTCTTT.

The chain couples TRBV2 to TRBJ1-1; tentatively, D is TRBD1 (6 bases). Trimming cost V 6 bases and J 3 bases, with 11 bases left between them. The CDR3 has 13 residues. CDR1 is SNHLY and CDR2 is FYNNEI in the germline V gene. The CDR3 is CASSGQPYTEAFF. CDR3 sequence (DNA): TGTGCCAGCAGCGGACAGCCGTACACTGAAGCTTTCTTT. The entire variable domain, with the rest obtained from reference TRBV2 and TRBJ1-1, is as follows: EPEVTQTPSHQVTQMGQEVILRCVPISNHLYFYWYRQILGQKVEFLVSFYNNEISEKSEIFDDQFSVERPDGSNFTLKIRSTKLEDSAMYFCASSGQPYTEAFFGQGTRLTVV.

This chain connects TRBV5-1 to TRBJ2-7; TRBD2 matches at 9 bases. Germline CDR1 reads SGHRS; CDR2 reads YFSETQ. The J segment lost 5 bases and the V segment lost 4 bases, leaving 4 bases of the junction unmatched. The CDR3 covers 13 residues. In DNA, the CDR3 is TGCGCCAGCAGCGGCGGGAGGGCCGACGAGCAGTACTTC. Protein product: CASSGGRADEQYF.

The genes are TRBV7-2 and TRBJ2-1, with TRBD2 as a possible D gene (6 bases). The V and J ends lost 2 bases and 6 bases respectively, with 11 bases between them. The germline V gene encodes CDR1 SGHTA and CDR2 FQGNSA. This CDR3 is 14 amino acids long. The chain's CDR3 is CASSLTGVGNEQFF. In nucleotides, the CDR3 is TGTGCCAGCAGCTTAACGGGAGTGGGCAATGAGCAGTTCTTC.

The rearrangement links TRBV27 to TRBJ2-1, with a weak D call TRBD2 (6 bases). The ends were cut back, 1 base at V and 5 bases at J, with 12 bases in the middle. This CDR3 spans 15 amino acids. Germline V lookup: CDR1 MNHEY, CDR2 SMNVEV (reference sequence). CDR3 protein: CASSLFTSGDNEQFF. DNA for the CDR3: TGTGCCAGCAGTTTATTCACCTCGGGGGACAATGAGCAGTTCTTC.

The V gene is TRBV29-1, the J gene TRBJ2-2; possible D gene TRBD1, 6 bases. Germline CDR1 is SQVTM and CDR2 is ANQGSEA. The CDR3 sequence is 13 residues long. The V end was cut by 3 bases, the J end by 5 bases, with 10 bases between. CDR3 nucleotide sequence: TGCAGCGTTGAGGCAGGGGAAACCGGGGAGCTGTTTTTT. It encodes CSVEAGETGELFF.

This chain uses TRBV5-5 with TRBJ2-3, with 7 bases aligning to TRBD2. This CDR3 has 15 amino acids. V lost 7 bases and J lost 1; bases outside the gene matches: 9. The germline V gene encodes CDR1 SGHKS and CDR2 YYEKEE (reference sequence). CDR3 sequence: CASGSRGIGTDTQYF. CDR3 sequence (DNA): TGTGCCAGCGGCTCGCGGGGGATTGGCACAGATACGCAGTATTTT.

The chain recombines TRBV4-1 with TRBJ2-1; possibly TRBD2 for D (6 bases). Per germline, CDR1 MGHRA and CDR2 YSYEKL. V lost 2 bases and J 4 bases, leaving 21 bases between the germline ends. The CDR3 contains 18 residues. This CDR3 is CASSQFPSGKRVYNEQFF. The CDR3 region has the DNA TGCGCCAGCAGCCAATTTCCATCTGGGAAGCGGGTATACAATGAGCAGTTCTTC.

The chain combines TRBV6-5 with TRBJ1-2, with TRBD1 as a possible D gene (6 bases). The CDR3 runs 15 residues. V dropped 5 bases and J dropped 2 bases, with 15 bases sitting between them. Looked up from germline, CDR1 is MNHEY and CDR2 is SVGAGI. The CDR3 region is CASSRDGRGNYGYTF. CDR3 DNA sequence: TGTGCCAGCAGTCGGGACGGCAGGGGAAACTATGGCTACACCTTC.

The chain combines TRBV5-5 with TRBJ1-1, with unresolved D. The CDR3 extends over 14 amino acids. V was pared by 0 bases and J by 2 bases, with 8 bases between. Germline assignment: CDR1 SGHKS and CDR2 YYEKEE (reference sequence). The CDR3 spells CASSLAPGNTEAFF. The CDR3 region has the DNA TGTGCCAGCAGCTTGGCGCCGGGAAACACTGAAGCTTTCTTT.

The genes are TRBV18 and TRBJ2-5; TRBD2 matches at 7 bases. This CDR3 has 16 residues. The germline V gene encodes CDR1 KGHSH and CDR2 LQKENI. V shed 6 bases, J shed 7 bases, and the junction held 17 bases outside the gene matches. In nucleotides, the CDR3 is TGTGCCAGCTCCGCCAGGGATCTCAGCGGGGAAGGGACCCAGTACTTC. Its protein is CASSARDLSGEGTQYF.

V is TRBV5-6 and J is TRBJ1-5; no clear D. The CDR3 is 13 amino acids. In germline, CDR1 is SGHDT, CDR2 YYEEEE. V was shortened by 2 bases and J by 9 bases, with 12 bases between the two germline ends. CDR3 sequence: CASSLSGRGPQHF. Written as DNA, the CDR3 is TGTGCCAGCAGCTTAAGCGGCCGCGGGCCCCAGCATTTT.

The chain uses TRBV4-1 and TRBJ2-1, with unresolved D. Between the trimmed V and J ends, which lost 0 bases and 10 bases, there was a span of 7 bases. Per germline, CDR1 MGHRA and CDR2 YSYEKL. The CDR3 covers 12 residues. In nucleotides, the CDR3 is TGCGCCAGCAGCCAAGATTTGCGGGAGCAGTTCTTC. It translates to CASSQDLREQFF.

The V gene is TRBV28, the J gene TRBJ2-7; 9 bases map to TRBD1. This CDR3 spans 15 amino acids. The V and J ends lost 6 bases and 4 bases, in that order; junction bases with no gene match: 10. Germline V gives CDR1 MDHEN, CDR2 SYDVKM. For the CDR3, the DNA is TGTGCCAGCAGGGGAGGGACAGGGAGTTGGTACGAGCAGTACTTC. The encoded protein is CASRGGTGSWYEQYF.

The chain is built from TRBV28 and TRBJ1-2, with TRBD1 identical over 7 bases. The trim removed 5 bases at V and 4 bases at J, leaving 4 bases unmatched. Germline CDR1 is MDHEN and CDR2 is SYDVKM. This CDR3 spans 13 amino acids. The CDR3 DNA reads as TGTGCCAGCAGTCCTACAGGGGTCTATGGCTACACCTTC. Translation gives CASSPTGVYGYTF.

The rearrangement joins TRBV6-5 to TRBJ1-1; D not resolved. V was pared by 2 bases and J by 1 base, with 11 bases between. CDR1 and CDR2 (germline): MNHEY, SVGAGI. This CDR3 is built from 15 residues. Here the CDR3 reads CASSYGEAANTEAFF. The DNA for the CDR3 is TGTGCCAGCAGTTACGGCGAGGCGGCGAACACTGAAGCTTTCTTT.

The gene calls are TRBV30 and TRBJ1-4; D might be TRBD1 (6 bases). The CDR3 has 13 residues. Germline V CDR1 and CDR2: GTSNPN, SVGIG (reference sequence). V was clipped by 7 bases and J by 3 bases, with 12 bases between them. CDR3 protein: CASDPGANEKLFF. The CDR3 region has the DNA TGTGCCTCCGATCCAGGGGCTAATGAAAAACTGTTTTTT. Based on the CDR3 plus reference TRBV30 and TRBJ1-4, the full variable domain is SQTIHQWPATLVQPVGSPLSLECTVEGTSNPNLYWYRQAAGRGLQLLFYSVGIGQISSEVPQNLSASRPQDRQFILSSKKLLLSDSGFYLCASDPGANEKLFFGSGTQLSVL.

This clone was observed once. The genes are TRBV16 and TRBJ2-7, with 9 bases aligning to TRBD1. Trimming cost V 1 base and J 5 bases; bases outside gene matches: 6. There are 15 residues in the CDR3. Germline V gene sequence: CDR1 KGHSY, CDR2 FQNENV. This chain's CDR3 is CASSQYPGQGNEQYF. In DNA, the CDR3 is TGTGCCAGCAGCCAATACCCGGGACAGGGAAACGAGCAGTACTTC. The full variable domain, completed using reference TRBV16 and TRBJ2-7, is GEEVAQTPKHLVRGEGQKAKLYCAPIKGHSYVFWYQQVLKNEFKFLISFQNENVFDETGMPKERFSAKCLPNSPCSLEIQATKLEDSAVYFCASSQYPGQGNEQYFGPGTRLTVT.

The chain employs TRBV5-1 and TRBJ2-3; 11 nucleotides match TRBD2. The CDR3 is 17 residues long. V lost 0 bases and J lost 6; bases outside the gene matches: 9. Germline lookup yields CDR1 SGHRS and CDR2 YFSETQ. The CDR3 is CASSLASLAGESDTQYF. Written as DNA, the CDR3 is TGCGCCAGCAGCTTGGCCTCACTAGCGGGAGAATCGGATACGCAGTATTTT.

This chain joins TRBV9 and TRBJ1-5; D gene uncertain. With 4 bases removed from V and 7 bases from J, the gap between germline ends came to 12 bases. Germline V lookup: CDR1 SGDLS, CDR2 YYNGEE. CDR3 length: 13 amino acids. The CDR3 sequence is CASSPGSLQPQHF. CDR3 bases: TGTGCCAGCAGCCCGGGGTCGCTCCAGCCCCAGCATTTT.

The chain combines TRBV11-3 with TRBJ2-1; 14 bases align to TRBD2. Germline CDR1 reads SGHNT; CDR2 reads YENEEA. The J segment lost 1 base and the V segment lost 1 base, leaving 3 bases of the junction unmatched. CDR3 length: 18 residues. CDR3 sequence reads: CASSLATSGRGSYNEQFF. CDR3 DNA sequence: TGTGCCAGCAGCTTAGCGACTAGCGGGAGGGGGTCCTACAATGAGCAGTTCTTC. The entire variable domain, with the rest obtained from reference TRBV11-3 and TRBJ2-1, is as follows: EAGVVQSPRYKIIEKKQPVAFWCNPISGHNTLYWYLQNLGQGPELLIRYENEEAVDDSQLPKDRFSAERLKGVDSTLKIQPAELGDSAVYLCASSLATSGRGSYNEQFFGPGTRLTVL.

The chain uses TRBV6-5 and TRBJ2-5; no clear D. The germline V gene encodes CDR1 MNHEY and CDR2 SVGAGI. The CDR3 contains 15 residues. Trimming stripped 5 bases from V and 0 bases from J, with 13 bases between. The CDR3 DNA sequence: TGTGCCAGCAGTAAGTCCCCGAGTTACCAAGAGACCCAGTACTTC. Its protein is CASSKSPSYQETQYF.

This sequence joins TRBV10-1 and TRBJ1-1; 8 bases agree with TRBD1. Germline-derived CDR1 and CDR2 are WNHNN and SYGVQD (reference sequence). V was clipped by 6 bases and J by 5 bases; unmatched bases: 5. The CDR3 consists of 13 residues. CDR3: CASSPRQGTEAFF. CDR3 coding DNA: TGCGCCAGCAGCCCCAGACAGGGGACTGAAGCTTTCTTT.

This clone was counted once. The chain has TRBV19 and TRBJ2-7, with 8 nucleotides matching TRBD1. Germline values: CDR1 LNHDA, CDR2 SQIVND (reference sequence). V shed 5 bases and J 5 bases; nucleotides not matched to a gene: 2. The length of the CDR3 is 12 residues. CDR3 protein: CASSPTGDEQYF. CDR3 nucleotides: TGTGCCAGTAGTCCGACAGGGGACGAGCAGTACTTC.

CDR3 coding DNA: TGTGCCAGCAGTTCCTTCCGACAGGGTGTAGCGGAAGAGACCCAGTACTTC. This encodes CASSSFRQGVAEETQYF. The chain carries TRBV28 and TRBJ2-5; a possible D gene is TRBD1 (7 bases). V lost 4 bases, J lost 3 bases, and 21 bases lay in between. CDR3 size: 17 residues. Germline CDR1 reads MDHEN; CDR2 reads SYDVKM.

V and J are TRBV7-6 and TRBJ1-4; no reliable D call. CDR3 length: 13 residues. Trimming took 5 bases from V and 11 from J, leaving 15 bases between them. Germline V gene lookup returns CDR1 SGHVS and CDR2 FNYEAQ. The CDR3 nucleotides are TGTGCCAGCAGCCCCCCCCAGGCCGTTAAACTGTTTTTT. Amino acids: CASSPPQAVKLFF.

J is TRBJ1-2 and V is TRBV27, with a tentative D call TRBD1 (5 bases). The CDR3 contains 15 residues. V dropped 0 bases and J dropped 1 base, with 9 bases sitting between them. In germline, CDR1 is MNHEY, CDR2 SMNVEV (reference sequence). The CDR3 region has the DNA TGTGCCAGCAGTTTATCGGGCAGGGTTAACTATGGCTACACCTTC. It encodes CASSLSGRVNYGYTF.